A selection of T cell receptor beta chains follows, all from one sample in a study of shared clonotypes between healthy human individuals. Profiled with immunoSEQ multiplex PCR; TCRdb holds only in-frame clones, not every one. The repertoire holds roughly 2,000,000 clones, with 80% to 95% as singletons. Sequenced: naive CD8+ T cells from PBMCs. The source of these receptors is a man younger than 35 in good health. Some clones in this sample may be carry-over from other donors' samples. CDR3s include the opening cysteine and the closing phenylalanine or tryptophan. A D gene is named only where the DNA matches it firmly. Clone size is not always given. Where it is, it says once, few, many or a class for expanded clones.

cdr3_nt cdr3_aa j_call d_call v_call clone_size
TGTGCCAGCAGCTTAAAGGGGACCGGGGAGCTGTTTTTT CASSLKGTGELFF TRBJ2-2 - TRBV11-2 -
TGTGCCAGCAGTGAAGCGCGGGTCCCGACGCAGTATTTT CASSEARVPTQYF TRBJ2-3 - TRBV2 -
TGTGCCAGCAGCCCCGCGGCTGGCCTGTACAATGAGCAGTTCTTC CASSPAAGLYNEQFF TRBJ2-1 - TRBV11-2 -
TGTGCCAGCAGCCAAGATTGGGGGGTCCAAGAGACCCAGTACTTC CASSQDWGVQETQYF TRBJ2-5 - TRBV14 -
TGCGCCAGCAGCTGGGACAGAGGGGATGCCGAGCAGTACTTC CASSWDRGDAEQYF TRBJ2-7 TRBD1 TRBV5-1 -
TGTGCCAGCAGGAGTGAGAATTCACCCCTCCACTTT CASRSENSPLHF TRBJ1-6 - TRBV13 once
TGTGCCAGCAGCCCAGGGGTGGCCCAGTACTTC CASSPGVAQYF TRBJ2-5 - TRBV9 -
TGCGCCAGCAGCCAAGAAACGACTAGCGGGAGGTCCAGTCTGTACTTC CASSQETTSGRSSLYF TRBJ2-7 TRBD2 TRBV4-1 once
TGTGCCAGCAGGGTCGGATATAGCAATCAGCCCCAGCATTTT CASRVGYSNQPQHF TRBJ1-5 - TRBV2 -
TGTGCCAGCAGCTCCTCCCACACGGCAACTAATGAAAAACTGTTTTTT CASSSSHTATNEKLFF TRBJ1-4 - TRBV7-9 -
TGTGCCAGCGGGGTCGGAAACACTGAAGCTTTCTTT CASGVGNTEAFF TRBJ1-1 - TRBV19 -
TGTGCCAGCAGCCCCTCGGGACAGCGAGCAGATACGCAGTATTTT CASSPSGQRADTQYF TRBJ2-3 TRBD1 TRBV7-8 -
TGTGCCACCAGCAGAGATCCCCAAACTAGTACCTACGAGCAGTACTTC CATSRDPQTSTYEQYF TRBJ2-7 - TRBV15 -
TGTGCCAGCAGTTTACTCACCTCCAGGGACTACGAGCAGTACTTC CASSLLTSRDYEQYF TRBJ2-7 - TRBV28 -
TGTGCCAGCAGTTCAGGCGTTCCGGGACCACAAAAGGGCTACACCTTC CASSSGVPGPQKGYTF TRBJ1-2 - TRBV6-5 -
TGTGCCAGCAGCTCCACCCTTATAGGGGCTGAGAATCAGCCCCAGCATTTT CASSSTLIGAENQPQHF TRBJ1-5 - TRBV7-8 -
TGTGCCAGCAGTTTTACCGGGACCAAATACGAGCAGTACTTC CASSFTGTKYEQYF TRBJ2-7 - TRBV28 -
TGTGCCAGTAGTATAGTGGGAACAGGGCATCAGCCCCAGCATTTT CASSIVGTGHQPQHF TRBJ1-5 - TRBV19 -
TGTGCCAGCAGTCCCTGGGCGAGCACAGATACGCAGTATTTT CASSPWASTDTQYF TRBJ2-3 - TRBV27 -
TGTGCCTCCTCCGGACTGCTAAACATTCAGTACTTC CASSGLLNIQYF TRBJ2-4 - TRBV30 -
TGTGCCAGCAGCGGGGGGACTAGCTACAGCTCCTACAATGAGCAGTTCTTC CASSGGTSYSSYNEQFF TRBJ2-1 TRBD2 TRBV9 -
TGCGCCAGCAGACCCGGGACTAGTGCGGTTTTGGATACGCAGTATTTT CASRPGTSAVLDTQYF TRBJ2-3 TRBD2 TRBV5-1 -
TGTGCCAGCAGGGGGACAGGGGAGTACACTGAAGCTTTCTTT CASRGTGEYTEAFF TRBJ1-1 TRBD1 TRBV5-6 -
TGTGCCAGCAGCTTCCGGAATCCGCCCCAGTACTTC CASSFRNPPQYF TRBJ2-5 - TRBV11-2 -
TGTGCCAGCAGCACGCCAGCTGAAGCTTTCTTT CASSTPAEAFF TRBJ1-1 - TRBV7-9 -
TGTGCCTGGAGTTTCCGGGCGCCCGGCGCTGAAGCTTTCTTT CAWSFRAPGAEAFF TRBJ1-1 - TRBV30 -
TGTGCCAGCAGCGTAGGCACCGGGACATTAACCTACGAGCAGTACTTC CASSVGTGTLTYEQYF TRBJ2-7 - TRBV9 -
TGTGCCAGCAGCTTAGTACTCTCTGGGGCCAACGTCCTGACTTTC CASSLVLSGANVLTF TRBJ2-6 - TRBV11-2 -
TGTGCCAGCAGCTTAGGGGTTGAGCAGTTCTTC CASSLGVEQFF TRBJ2-1 - TRBV7-9 -
TGTGCCAGCAGCTTAAAGAAAAGGGGGAGCGGGAGAGGCGATGAGCAGTTCTTC CASSLKKRGSGRGDEQFF TRBJ2-1 TRBD2 TRBV7-9 -
TGCGCCAGCAGCCAGAGGAGAGTGAACACTGAAGCTTTCTTT CASSQRRVNTEAFF TRBJ1-1 - TRBV4-3 -
TGTGCCAGCACCTCGGGGGCAGCTAACTATGGCTACACCTTC CASTSGAANYGYTF TRBJ1-2 - TRBV7-9 -